The 20 T cell receptor beta chains below come from one sample, sequenced in a study of blood T cells in healthy people across ages. For the second PCR, which ran for about 7 to 11 cycles, a sample-barcoded 5' primer and a J-beta primer mix were used. Via MiXCR, TCRdb re-called the 5' RACE reads, giving one row per CDR3 protein. The table has around 870,000 distinct CDR3 sequences, under 30% seen once. The specimen sequenced was blood. These receptors were taken from a woman of 80 years or more in good health.

This clonotype was observed many times. As DNA, the CDR3 is TGTGCCAGCTCATCTGCAACAGGGAGCTCCTACGAGCAGTACTTC. Protein: CASSSATGSSYEQYF. V gene TRBV18 combines with J gene TRBJ2-7; tentatively, D is TRBD1 (6 bases). The CDR3 totals 15 residues. In germline, CDR1 is KGHSH, CDR2 LQKENI. V was cut by 5 bases and J by 0 bases, with 14 bases left in between.

This clonotype has a count of ten or more. The chain uses TRBV6-6 and TRBJ2-5, with a tentative D call TRBD2 (5 bases). The CDR3 has 13 amino acids. V was shortened by 6 bases and J by 5 bases, with 13 bases between the two germline ends. Germline values: CDR1 MNHNY, CDR2 SVGAGI (reference sequence). The CDR3: CASSLLSGETQYF. The CDR3 DNA reads as TGTGCCAGCAGCCTATTGTCGGGGGAGACCCAGTACTTC.

This clonotype was detected only a few times. The rearrangement joins TRBV18 to TRBJ1-2; the D gene is possibly TRBD1 (5 bases). Looked up from germline, CDR1 is KGHSH and CDR2 is LQKENI. This CDR3 comprises 14 residues. The ends were cut back, 7 bases at V and 4 bases at J, with 16 bases in the middle. The CDR3 reads CASFTPGGLYGYTF. CDR3 in DNA: TGTGCCAGCTTCACTCCGGGGGGTCTCTATGGCTACACCTTC.

This clonotype occurred many times. This chain uses TRBV4-2 with TRBJ2-1, with D perhaps TRBD1 (5 bases). The germline V and J ends were trimmed by 4 bases and 0 bases, with 13 bases remaining between them. Germline values: CDR1 LGHNA, CDR2 YNFKEQ. The CDR3 is 16 residues long. CDR3 residues: CASSPEQDNSYNEQFF. Written as DNA, the CDR3 is TGTGCCAGCAGCCCAGAACAGGATAACTCCTACAATGAGCAGTTCTTC.

This clonotype showed up many times. J is TRBJ2-5 and V is TRBV14; 9 nucleotides line up with TRBD2. This CDR3 has 16 amino acids. With 0 bases clipped from V and 5 bases from J, the junction kept 7 bases outside the gene matches. Germline lookup yields CDR1 SGHDN and CDR2 FVKESK. The CDR3 reads CASSQDWGLAEETQYF. The CDR3 DNA reads TGTGCCAGCAGCCAAGATTGGGGACTAGCAGAGGAGACCCAGTACTTC.

This clonotype was seen a handful of times. With a much larger clone just one base away, this may be a read error. The V gene is TRBV9, the J gene TRBJ2-5; D is ambiguous. This CDR3 is 11 amino acids long. Trimming cost V 5 bases and J 11 bases, with 13 bases left between them. The V gene's germline CDR1 is SGDLS and CDR2 YYNGEE. CDR3 nucleotide sequence: TGTGCCAGCAGAGCGACCAATGAGCAGTACTTC. Protein sequence: CASRATNEQYF.

This clonotype came up many times. The V call is TRBV18, the J call TRBJ2-1; D call uncertain. Looked up from germline, CDR1 is KGHSH and CDR2 is LQKENI. The CDR3 is made up of 17 amino acids. V lost 5 bases and J 10 bases, leaving 27 bases between the germline ends. The CDR3 sequence is CASSKTTPGTPIGEQFF. In DNA form, the CDR3 reads TGTGCCAGCTCAAAAACCACCCCGGGTACCCCCATTGGAGAGCAGTTCTTC.

This clonotype was seen many times. The V call is TRBV7-9, the J call TRBJ1-2; unclear D gene. CDR1 is SEHNR and CDR2 is FQNEAQ in the germline V gene (reference sequence). This CDR3 region has 14 residues. Trimming took 1 base from V and 6 from J, leaving 12 bases between them. CDR3 residues: CASSLDRPWNGYTF. CDR3 nucleotides: TGTGCCAGCAGCTTAGATAGGCCCTGGAATGGCTACACCTTC.

This clonotype appeared many times. The V call is TRBV6-2 or TRBV6-3, the J call TRBJ2-6; D gene ambiguous. The CDR3 is 17 amino acids. Trimming shortened V by 2 bases and J by 0 bases, and 11 bases separated the two germline ends. CDR1 is MNHEY and CDR2 is SVGEGT in the germline V gene. The CDR3 bases are TGTGCCAGCAGTTACCCATCCAGGAGCTCTGGGGCCAACGTCCTGACTTTC. It codes for CASSYPSRSSGANVLTF.

This clonotype was counted a few times. The CDR3 bases are TGTGCCAGCAGGTACAGTGGGCAGACTAATGAAAAACTGTTTTTT. Residues: CASRYSGQTNEKLFF. The rearrangement links TRBV2 to TRBJ1-4; D uncertain. CDR3 length equals 15 residues. In germline, CDR1 is SNHLY, CDR2 FYNNEI. Trimming stripped 6 bases from V and 2 bases from J, with 13 bases between.

This clonotype was observed a handful of times. This chain links TRBV15 with TRBJ1-1; D possibly corresponds to TRBD1 (6 bases). Germline values: CDR1 LNHNV, CDR2 YYDKDF (reference sequence). V was trimmed by 2 bases and J by 4 bases, leaving 14 bases between them. CDR3 size: 15 residues. The CDR3 nucleotides read TGTGCCACCAGCAGAACATTTCCAGGGGCCACTGAAGCTTTCTTT. Protein product: CATSRTFPGATEAFF.

This clonotype was seen repeatedly, ten times or more. This chain uses TRBV6-2 or TRBV6-3 with TRBJ2-7; tentatively, D is TRBD2 (7 bases). Trimming shortened V by 4 bases and J by 2 bases, and 18 bases separated the two germline ends. This CDR3 comprises 16 residues. Germline V gene sequence: CDR1 MNHEY, CDR2 SVGEGT. The CDR3 sequence is CASSFTWGGGTYEQYF. Here the CDR3 DNA reads TGTGCCAGCAGTTTTACTTGGGGGGGCGGAACCTACGAGCAGTACTTC.

This clonotype has more than one count but fewer than ten. The chain employs TRBV6-1 and TRBJ2-5; D is perhaps TRBD2 (5 bases). Trimming took off 3 bases at V and 5 bases at J, with 16 bases between the two ends. Looked up from germline, CDR1 is MNHNS and CDR2 is SASEGT. The CDR3 runs 15 residues. The CDR3 loop reads CASSESTPGGETQYF. The CDR3 bases are TGTGCCAGCAGTGAGAGCACTCCCGGCGGGGAGACCCAGTACTTC.

The rearrangement uses TRBV7-9 and TRBJ2-4, with TRBD1 identical over 7 bases. Germline-derived CDR1 and CDR2 are SEHNR and FQNEAQ (reference sequence). Unmatched junction bases numbered 10, after V lost 6 bases and J lost 5 bases. CDR3 length: 15 amino acids. CDR3 nucleotides: TGTGCCAGCAGACATCCTGACAGGGACCAAAACATTCAGTACTTC. This codes for CASRHPDRDQNIQYF.

As for this clonotype: A much bigger clone sits one base away, suggesting this may be a read error. The chain has TRBV10-3 and TRBJ2-3; no definite D call. CDR3 size: 13 residues. The germline CDR1 and CDR2 sequences are ENHRY and SYGVKD. V dropped 1 base and J dropped 4 bases, with 6 bases sitting between them. CDR3 coding DNA: TGTGCCATCAGTGAGTGGGGTTCAGATACGCAGTATTTT. Amino acid sequence: CAISEWGSDTQYF.

This clonotype has only a few counts. The chain joins TRBV15 to TRBJ2-2; no reliable D call. Germline CDR1 and CDR2: LNHNV and YYDKDF (reference sequence). The V gene lost 0 bases and the J gene lost 1 base, with 9 bases spanning the gap. The CDR3 is made up of 16 amino acids. The CDR3 is CATSRDALRNTGELFF. CDR3 DNA: TGTGCCACCAGCAGAGACGCCTTGCGGAACACCGGGGAGCTGTTTTTT. Looking up the rest from reference TRBV15 and TRBJ2-2 gives the full variable domain: DAMVIQNPRYQVTQFGKPVTLSCSQTLNHNVMYWYQQKSSQAPKLLFHYYDKDFNNEADTPDNFQSRRPNTSFCFLDIRSPGLGDTAMYLCATSRDALRNTGELFFGEGSRLTVL.

The chain joins TRBV7-8 to TRBJ2-1, with no clear D. CDR1 and CDR2 from the germline V gene are SGHVS and FQNEAQ. Trimming pared 3 bases from V and 10 bases from J, leaving 13 bases between. This CDR3 is 13 amino acids long. The CDR3 DNA sequence: TGTGCCAGCAGCTTTCTCGCCACCTACGAGCAGTTCTTC. It yields the protein CASSFLATYEQFF.

This clonotype was seen ten or more times. The chain employs TRBV10-3 and TRBJ2-7; 7 bases align to TRBD1. Per the germline V gene, CDR1 is ENHRY and CDR2 is SYGVKD. This CDR3 has 12 residues. V was pared by 4 bases and J by 9 bases, with 6 bases of the junction left unmatched. This chain's CDR3 is CAISGDSSVQYF. Here the CDR3 DNA reads TGTGCCATCAGTGGGGACAGCTCCGTGCAGTACTTC.

This clonotype was seen more than once but under ten times. The junction departs from germline at one end; a sequencing error may be responsible. The CDR3 coding sequence is TGCGTCAGCAGCCAAGTTGGCAATGAGCAGTTCTTC. Its translation is CVSSQVGNEQFF. The chain combines TRBV4-3 with TRBJ2-1; D unclear. The CDR3 loop spans 12 amino acids. The germline CDR1 and CDR2 sequences are LGHNA and YSLEER.

V and J are TRBV7-9 and TRBJ1-2, with 8 bases aligning to TRBD1. The length of the CDR3 is 16 residues. Germline assignment: CDR1 SEHNR and CDR2 FQNEAQ (reference sequence). V shed 0 bases, J shed 8 bases, and the junction held 11 bases outside the gene matches. The CDR3 here is CASSLAGAGGLEGYTF. CDR3 coding DNA: TGTGCCAGCAGCTTAGCTGGGGCAGGGGGCTTGGAGGGCTACACCTTC.